Below, 22 T cell receptor beta chains from the same sample are listed, as sequenced in a study of tumor and adjacent non-tumor tissue in lung cancer. TCRbeta libraries were built with three rounds of nested PCR, modified from ARM-PCR. TCRdb re-called the multiplex PCR reads with MiXCR, one entry per CDR3 protein. The sample records fewer than 100,000 distinct CDR3 sequences, 76% being singletons. RNA was extracted from bulk tissue without any cell sorting. Distant lung tissue was collected more than 3 cm away from the tumor edge. Sequencing was carried out using distant non-tumor lung tissue. Source of these receptors: a woman aged 45-65 years with non-small cell lung cancer.

This clonotype was counted at least ten times. With a much larger clone just one base away, this may be a read error. Here the CDR3 omits its conserved ending phenylalanine or tryptophan, so a read error is the likely source. The CDR3 nucleotides read TGTGCCAGCAGCTTCGCTGGCAGGGGGCTACGAGAAGCTTTCTCT. This gives the protein CASSFAGRGLREAFS. The chain couples TRBV11-2 to TRBJ1-1; 8 nucleotides align to TRBD1. V dropped 3 bases and J dropped 8; count of bases not matched to a gene: 11. Looked up from germline, CDR1 is SGHAT and CDR2 is FQNNGV. This CDR3 has 15 amino acids.

A word on this clonotype: The junction does not match germline at one end; this may be a read error. The V and J genes are TRBV12-3 or TRBV12-4 and TRBJ2-3; D possibly corresponds to TRBD1 (5 bases). The CDR3 totals 15 residues. CDR3 region: CASFGHERVTDTQYF. CDR3 nucleotides: TGTGCCAGCTTTGGACACGAGCGAGTCACAGATACACAGTATTTT.

A remark on this clonotype: Compared with germline, one end of the junction differs, possibly owing to a read error. J is TRBJ2-1 and V is TRBV4-1; D is ambiguous. The CDR3 totals 13 residues. The germline V gene encodes CDR1 MGHRA and CDR2 YSYEKL. The CDR3 nucleotides are TGCGCCAGCAACCAAGGATTATACGATGAACAGTTCTTC. Translated: CASNQGLYDEQFF.

As regards this clonotype: Here the CDR3 omits its conserved ending phenylalanine or tryptophan, so a read error is the likely source. The chain has TRBV11-2 and TRBJ2-7; D may match TRBD1 or TRBD2 (5 bases each). The germline V gene has CDR1 SGHAT and CDR2 FQNNGV. This CDR3 spans 14 amino acids. CDR3 DNA: TGTGGCAGCAGCCTAGAGTCGGGGCCGGGCGAGCAGTACCTC. Protein: CGSSLESGPGEQYL.

The sample holds a few counts of this clonotype. The chain recombines TRBV6-1 with TRBJ2-3, with 14 bases lining up with TRBD2. The CDR3 length is 14 residues. Germline values: CDR1 MNHNS, CDR2 SASEGT. Unmatched junction bases numbered 11, after V lost 7 bases and J lost 14 bases. CDR3 bases: TGTGCCAGCACGGGACTAGCGGGAGCAGATACGTGGTATTTT. As protein: CASTGLAGADTWYF.

This clonotype was observed a handful of times. One junction end does not reproduce the germline sequence, and a read error may be involved. The V and J genes are TRBV15 and TRBJ1-3; D is ambiguous. Per the germline V gene, CDR1 is LNHNV and CDR2 is YYDKDF (reference sequence). The CDR3 totals 14 residues. CDR3 region: CATSTGSSGNTTYF. The CDR3 DNA follows: TGTGCCACCAGCACAGGTTCCTCTGGAAACACCACATATTTT.

With regard to this clonotype: At one of its ends the junction is not consistent with the germline gene, which may arise from a read error. The CDR3, as DNA: TGCGCCAGCAGTACTGGAGACGAGCAGTACTTC. Translation: CASSTGDEQYF. The gene calls are TRBV2 and TRBJ2-7; D remains unclear. The CDR3 loop spans 11 amino acids. In germline, CDR1 is SNHLY, CDR2 FYNNEI.

The chain carries TRBV10-3 and TRBJ2-7, with 9 nucleotides matching TRBD2. Per the germline V gene, CDR1 is ENHRY and CDR2 is SYGVKD. Losses at the gene ends were 0 bases for V and 4 bases for J; bases not matched to a gene: 7. The CDR3 runs 16 residues. The CDR3 reads CAISESSSGNEYEQYF. The CDR3 region has the DNA TGTGCCATCAGTGAGTCGTCTAGCGGGAATGAATACGAGCAGTACTTC.

Details on this clonotype: An end of the junction does not agree with germline; a read error may underlie this. CDR3 coding DNA: TGTGTCAGCAATCTAGGGCGGGTCGAGCAGTTCTTC. Its translation is CVSNLGRVEQFF. The V call is TRBV12-3 or TRBV12-4, the J call TRBJ2-1, with a tentative D call TRBD2 (5 bases). CDR3 length: 12 amino acids.

The sample holds a few counts of this clonotype. The genes are TRBV20-1 and TRBJ2-7; 7 bases are a match to TRBD1. Trimming cost V 7 bases and J 4 bases; bases outside gene matches: 13. Germline V CDR1 and CDR2: DFQATT, SNEGSKA (reference sequence). CDR3 length: 14 residues. The CDR3 region is CSGATGSGGYEQYF. The CDR3 nucleotides are TGCAGTGGGGCGACAGGGTCAGGGGGTTACGAGCAGTACTTC.

In regard to this clonotype: An end of the junction differs from the germline gene, which may be a read error. The chain has TRBV11-2 and TRBJ2-3; no definite D call. The germline V gene has CDR1 SGHAT and CDR2 FQNNGV. CDR3 length: 15 amino acids. For the CDR3, the DNA is TGTGCCAGCAGCTTAGGACCCCTAGGCGACCATACACAGTATTTT. Translated, it gives CASSLGPLGDHTQYF.

As to this clonotype: A much larger clonotype is one base distant, so this may be a read error. The rearrangement joins TRBV5-6 to TRBJ2-5; 7 bases fit TRBD1. The CDR3 covers 13 residues. Germline V lookup: CDR1 SGHDT, CDR2 YYEEEE. CDR3 sequence reads: CVSSSTGWETQYF. The CDR3 bases are TGTGTCAGCAGTTCGACAGGGTGGGAGACCCAGTACTTC.

This clonotype occurred many times. The V and J genes are TRBV7-8 and TRBJ2-6, with D uncertain. Germline-derived CDR1 and CDR2 are SGHVS and FQNEAQ. V was pared by 5 bases and J by 3 bases, with 8 bases between. The CDR3 consists of 14 residues. The CDR3 nucleotides are TGTGCCAGCAGCCCGGGCTTTGGGGCCAACGTCCTGACTTTC. Protein sequence: CASSPGFGANVLTF.

In regard to this clonotype: The junction differs from germline at one of its ends, possibly a read error. V usage is TRBV10-2 and J usage is TRBJ2-7; 9 bases agree with TRBD1. Germline V gene data show CDR1 as WSHSY and CDR2 as SAAADI. CDR3 length equals 13 residues. This CDR3 reads CASAGQGLYEQYF. The DNA of the CDR3 is TGCGCCAGTGCGGGACAGGGACTCTACGAGCAATACTTC.

Points on this clonotype: Without the conserved terminal phenylalanine or tryptophan, this CDR3 likely stems from a read error. V usage is TRBV29-1 and J usage is TRBJ1-5, with D perhaps TRBD1 (5 bases). Germline CDR1 reads SQVTM; CDR2 reads ANQGSEA. V was clipped by 4 bases and J by 10 bases, with 11 bases between them. This CDR3 contains 11 residues. CDR3 region: CSVAWDGPQHY. The CDR3, as DNA: TGCAGCGTTGCATGGGACGGACCCCAGCATTAT.

The chain's CDR3 is CSVLLGAINTEAFF. Written as DNA, the CDR3 is TGCAGCGTTCTCCTGGGGGCAATAAACACTGAAGCTTTCTTT. This chain connects TRBV29-1 to TRBJ1-1; tentatively, D is TRBD1 (6 bases). The CDR3 totals 14 residues. V dropped 5 bases and J dropped 2 bases, with 15 bases sitting between them. The germline V gene encodes CDR1 SQVTM and CDR2 ANQGSEA.

With regard to this clonotype: The CDR3 carries no conserved terminal phenylalanine or tryptophan, so it likely arises from a read error. This chain joins TRBV11-2 and TRBJ2-1; TRBD2 might be the D (5 bases). This CDR3 has 15 residues. Germline V gives CDR1 SGHAT, CDR2 FQNNGV. CDR3 sequence reads: CTSSLDYGGWHEQFL. In DNA, the CDR3 is TGTACCAGCAGCTTAGATTACGGAGGTTGGCATGAGCAGTTCCTC.

Points on this clonotype: Mismatch with germline at one junction end may stem from a read error. The V gene is TRBV10-2, the J gene TRBJ2-1; TRBD1 aligns across 10 bases. In germline, CDR1 is WSHSY, CDR2 SAAADI. CDR3 length: 15 amino acids. The CDR3: CARSGTGVGYNEQFF. The CDR3 DNA sequence: TGCGCCAGAAGCGGGACAGGGGTGGGTTACAATGAGCAGTTTTTC.

Remarks on this clonotype: One end of the junction fails to match germline, which may point to a read error. V gene TRBV29-1 combines with J gene TRBJ1-5; D unclear. This CDR3 contains 13 residues. Germline V CDR1 and CDR2: SQVTM, ANQGSEA. Written as DNA, the CDR3 is TGCAGGGTTGCCCTTCATCACGACCAGCCCCAGCATTTT. Its translation is CRVALHHDQPQHF.

J is TRBJ2-1 and V is TRBV20-1; 7 nucleotides align to TRBD2. Germline CDR1 reads DFQATT; CDR2 reads SNEGSKA (reference sequence). The CDR3 consists of 12 residues. With 5 bases clipped from V and 13 bases from J, the junction kept 11 bases outside the gene matches. The CDR3 here is CSAQLASGRQFF. The CDR3 DNA reads TGCAGTGCTCAACTAGCGTCTGGTAGACAGTTCTTC.

In its sample, this clonotype was seen many times. This chain uses TRBV20-1 with TRBJ1-2; D gene ambiguous. In germline, CDR1 is DFQATT, CDR2 SNEGSKA (reference sequence). This CDR3 has 11 amino acids. Trimming left V 3 bases short and J 4 bases short, with 6 bases between. CDR3 amino acids: CSASPLYGYTF. The DNA for the CDR3 is TGCAGTGCTAGTCCCCTCTATGGCTACACCTTC.

With regard to this clonotype: This may be a read error, as it is one base from a much larger clone. The rearrangement links TRBV20-1 to TRBJ2-4; no clear D. Germline V gene sequence: CDR1 DFQATT, CDR2 SNEGSKA (reference sequence). The CDR3 has 13 residues. The V end lost 4 bases, the J end lost 7 bases, and 14 bases lay between the germline ends. The CDR3, as DNA: TGCAGTGCTACTGCGATGACACTGAACATTCAGTACTTC. This encodes CSATAMTLNIQYF.